This T cell receptor delta chain was recorded in a study of γδ T cells in repeated Plasmodium falciparum infection. About this clone: A far larger clone is only one base removed, so a read error is likely. At the DNA level, this CDR3 is encoded by other sequences in the same sample as well.

TCRdb redid clone calling on the multiplex PCR reads using CATT. The sample has some 100,000 delta-chain clones, 1.4% to 1.5% seen once. Germline V gives CDR1 TSWWSYY, CDR2 QGS. This CDR3 is 13 amino acids long. Vgamma9/Vdelta2+ and Vdelta2-negative gammadelta T cells were flow-sorted from PBMC for bulk sequencing. Input material: gamma-delta T cells from blood. This receptor was identified in a pool of human donors (malaria-infected and uninfected, not separated). V gene TRDV1 was called; the J gene was not; the table's D call, TRDD3, has no DNA check behind it. In DNA form, the CDR3 reads TGTGCTCTTGGGGAAGTAATTCACGATAAACTCATCTTC. Protein product: CALGEVIHDKLIF.